This entry describes one T cell receptor beta chain. Data came from immunoSEQ multiplex PCR; TCRdb stores just in-frame clones and leaves some out. The table has fewer than 85,000 clones, around 89% seen once. This entry belongs to a study of control samples from healthy donors and cancer patients. The CDR3 runs 14 residues. The V end was cut by 0 bases, the J end by 2 bases, with 8 bases between. Germline V gene sequence: CDR1 SGHDT, CDR2 YYEEEE. Sequenced material: blood. The receptor's source is a man aged 50 to 60 in good health. The chain employs TRBV5-6 and TRBJ2-5, with D hard to call. CDR3 amino acids: CASSLVTEQETQYF. CDR3 coding DNA: TGTGCCAGCAGCTTGGTTACGGAGCAAGAGACCCAGTACTTC.